Following are 10 T cell receptor beta chains from one sample sequenced in a study of CD8+ T cells in alopecia areata. Stated treatment: oral pan-JAK inhibitor, 5-10 mg twice daily. Extracted RNA was reverse transcribed into cDNA, the sequencing template. Sequencing used immunoSEQ multiplex PCR; TCRdb keeps in-frame clones, though not all of them. The sample shows 180,000 or so clones, approximately 50% of them seen only once. Sample: CD8+ T cells sorted from blood, taken at roughly week 53, from a patient treated with tofacitinib. The receptors derive from a human donor with alopecia areata.

This clone has more than one count but fewer than ten. The chain is built from TRBV7-2 and TRBJ1-3; 7 bases align to TRBD1. The CDR3 has 14 residues. In germline, CDR1 is SGHTA, CDR2 FQGNSA. The trim removed 9 bases at V and 2 bases at J, leaving 7 bases unmatched. Here the CDR3 DNA reads TGTGCCAGTGGTGACAGGGCGCCTGGAAACACCATATATTTT. Translating gives CASGDRAPGNTIYF. Filled out from reference TRBV7-2 and TRBJ1-3, the complete variable domain reads GAGVSQSPSNKVTEKGKDVELRCDPISGHTALYWYRQSLGQGLEFLIYFQGNSAPDKSGLPSDRFSAERTGGSVSTLTIQRTQQEDSAVYLCASGDRAPGNTIYFGEGSWLTVV.

CDR3: CASSLTDLGGYTF. For the CDR3, the DNA is TGTGCCAGCAGTTTGACTGACTTGGGCGGCTACACCTTC. J is TRBJ1-2 and V is TRBV27; D unresolved. CDR1 MNHEY and CDR2 SMNVEV come from the germline V gene (reference sequence). The CDR3 has 13 residues. The V gene lost 3 bases and the J gene lost 8 bases, with 13 bases spanning the gap.

As regards this clone: Other DNA sequences in this sample translate to the same CDR3. The CDR3 DNA reads as TGTGCCAGCAGCTACGGACAGGGGGCCGCCTATGGCTACACCTTC. This codes for CASSYGQGAAYGYTF. V gene TRBV13 combines with J gene TRBJ1-2, with 11 bases aligning to TRBD1. V dropped 4 bases and J dropped 4; count of bases not matched to a gene: 5. This CDR3 has 15 amino acids. From germline, CDR1 is PRHDT and CDR2 FYEKMQ (reference sequence).

The table lists this clone with a few counts. The chain is built from TRBV9 and TRBJ1-5; the D is unclear. Germline V gene data show CDR1 as SGDLS and CDR2 as YYNGEE. This CDR3 has 13 amino acids. V lost 0 bases, J lost 1 base, and 2 bases lay in between. The CDR3 region has the DNA TGTGCCAGCAGCGTAGGGAGCAATCAGCCCCAGCATTTT. Protein sequence: CASSVGSNQPQHF.

The chain uses TRBV7-9 and TRBJ2-7; no firm D call. CDR1 is SEHNR and CDR2 is FQNEAQ in the germline V gene (reference sequence). CDR3 length: 11 amino acids. Trimming pared 0 bases from V and 5 bases from J, leaving 2 bases between. The CDR3 bases are TGTGCCAGCAGCTTAGCAGACGAGCAGTACTTC. Translated: CASSLADEQYF. The full variable domain, its missing parts supplied by reference TRBV7-9 and TRBJ2-7, is DTGVSQNPRHKITKRGQNVTFRCDPISEHNRLYWYRQTLGQGPEFLTYFQNEAQLEKSRLLSDRFSAERPKGSFSTLEIQRTEQGDSAMYLCASSLADEQYFGPGTRLTVT.

This clone has just a few counts. The chain couples TRBV5-4 to TRBJ2-5; D uncertain. CDR1 and CDR2 from the germline V gene are SGHNT and YYREEE (reference sequence). Trimming stripped 4 bases from V and 5 bases from J, with 15 bases between. The CDR3 sequence is 14 residues long. CDR3 residues: CASSRTQEEETQYF. CDR3 DNA sequence: TGTGCCAGCAGCCGAACTCAGGAAGAGGAGACCCAGTACTTC.

The chain combines TRBV7-9 with TRBJ2-6; 9 nucleotides agree with TRBD1. CDR1 is SEHNR and CDR2 is FQNEAQ in the germline V gene (reference sequence). This CDR3 region has 19 residues. V shed 0 bases, J shed 0 bases, and the junction held 6 bases outside the gene matches. The CDR3 reads CASSLAGGTGISGANVLTF. The CDR3 DNA sequence: TGTGCCAGCAGCTTAGCTGGGGGGACAGGGATCTCTGGGGCCAACGTCCTGACTTTC. Full variable domain (missing parts from reference TRBV7-9 and TRBJ2-6): DTGVSQNPRHKITKRGQNVTFRCDPISEHNRLYWYRQTLGQGPEFLTYFQNEAQLEKSRLLSDRFSAERPKGSFSTLEIQRTEQGDSAMYLCASSLAGGTGISGANVLTFGAGSRLTVL.

This chain connects TRBV27 to TRBJ2-3, with D perhaps TRBD2 (6 bases). The germline V gene has CDR1 MNHEY and CDR2 SMNVEV (reference sequence). This CDR3 comprises 13 residues. Trimming removed 3 bases from V and 4 bases from J, with 8 bases in between. CDR3 amino acids: CASSLGGSDTQYF. The CDR3 nucleotides are TGTGCCAGCAGTTTGGGGGGTTCAGATACGCAGTATTTT.

This clone was counted a few times. V usage is TRBV30 and J usage is TRBJ2-5; D is uncertain. The CDR3 extends over 12 amino acids. CDR1 and CDR2 (germline): GTSNPN, SVGIG (reference sequence). V dropped 4 bases and J dropped 3 bases, with 9 bases sitting between them. CDR3 region: CAWKSIEETQYF. The CDR3 nucleotides are TGTGCCTGGAAAAGTATAGAAGAGACCCAGTACTTC. Full variable domain (missing parts from reference TRBV30 and TRBJ2-5): SQTIHQWPATLVQPVGSPLSLECTVEGTSNPNLYWYRQAAGRGLQLLFYSVGIGQISSEVPQNLSASRPQDRQFILSSKKLLLSDSGFYLCAWKSIEETQYFGPGTRLLVL.

This clone has more than one count but fewer than ten. V gene TRBV13 combines with J gene TRBJ2-7; 9 bases are shared with TRBD1. V dropped 5 bases and J dropped 2; count of bases not matched to a gene: 7. The CDR3 is 15 residues long. CDR1 is PRHDT and CDR2 is FYEKMQ in the germline V gene (reference sequence). CDR3 protein: CASSLHRGRPYEQYF. Written as DNA, the CDR3 is TGTGCCAGCAGCCTCCACAGGGGGCGGCCCTACGAGCAGTACTTC.